This T cell receptor (beta chain) was captured in a study of cytomegalovirus exposure and HLA in healthy donors. Regarding the study as a whole: In a later analysis, several top co-occurrence clusters appeared linked to parvovirus B19, influenza, CMV and Epstein-Barr virus. Among the CMV-associated chains, three were confirmed in vitro as specific for CMV antigens. The study designated about 160 TCR beta chains cytomegalovirus-associated. TCR beta chain V- and J-gene trimming was linked, in a later analysis, to a missense variant in DCLRE1C.

Note on this clone: Its specificity is unknown.

This CDR3 is 13 amino acids long. V was clipped by 6 bases and J by 4 bases; unmatched bases: 3. CDR1 SNHLY and CDR2 FYNNEI come from the germline V gene. Primers for the PCR totalled 60 Vbeta and 13 Jbeta. Sequencing was performed with immunoSEQ multiplex PCR; in TCRdb, only in-frame clones are kept and a portion is missing. The listing records some 110,000 clones. The chain joins TRBV2 to TRBJ2-7; 10 bases align to TRBD2. Sequenced: PBMCs. The source is a man aged 40-55 years in good health and CMV-seropositive. The CDR3 DNA reads as TGTGCCAGCAGGCCGGGACTAGCGTACGAGCAGTACTTC. Translation gives CASRPGLAYEQYF.